The clone carrying this TCR beta chain was detected only once. What it binds is not known. This CDR3 is built from 16 residues. Germline values: CDR1 SGHRS, CDR2 YFSETQ. V was shortened by 2 bases and J by 8 bases, with 22 bases between the two germline ends. The entry originates in a study of T cells after yellow fever vaccination. The study made its TCR cDNA through 5'RACE template switching. That step introduced a universal primer site along with UMIs. Each CDR3 protein is one row after TCRdb ran MiXCR on the 5' RACE reads. The sample lists hundreds of thousands of distinct CDR3 sequences; 5.2% were seen once. Study-wide points: Post-booster reappearance was seen for most primary-vaccination clones (roughly 96% CD4, 80% to 90% CD8). Secondary responses were weaker yet peaked faster, day 5 versus 15.

This clonotype was obtained from a young man who received the YFV17D yellow fever vaccine. Specimen: CD4+ T cells sorted from PBMCs, collected on the day of the yellow fever booster vaccination. J is TRBJ1-2 and V is TRBV5-1; weak D call: TRBD1 (6 bases). The CDR3 here is CASSFLAGDPPKGYTF. CDR3 coding DNA: TGCGCCAGCAGCTTTTTGGCAGGGGATCCCCCTAAAGGCTACACCTTC.